These 20 T cell receptor beta chains came from one sample sequenced in a study of blood T cell repertoires in COVID-19. Assay used: immunoSEQ multiplex PCR; TCRdb lists only in-frame clones, some missing. The sample shows approximately 100,000 clones, about 90% of them seen only once. The sequenced sample was peripheral blood. The source is a human donor with COVID-19, enrolled during active disease. The donor label of this sample is uncertain.

This chain uses TRBV5-1 with TRBJ2-1, with 11 bases lining up with TRBD1. Germline V lookup: CDR1 SGHRS, CDR2 YFSETQ. The length of the CDR3 is 16 residues. V dropped 4 bases and J dropped 7; count of bases not matched to a gene: 10. In DNA form, the CDR3 reads TGCGCCAGCAGCGATCGGGACAGGGGGGCTAGGAATGAGCAGTTCTTC. Residues: CASSDRDRGARNEQFF.

The chain recombines TRBV25-1 with TRBJ2-1; TRBD2 aligns across 11 bases. Germline V gene data show CDR1 as MGHDK and CDR2 as SYGVNS. The CDR3 is made up of 15 amino acids. V shed 2 bases and J 10 bases; nucleotides not matched to a gene: 7. The CDR3 sequence is CASSELKGLAGEQFF. In DNA, the CDR3 is TGTGCCAGCAGTGAACTTAAAGGACTAGCGGGCGAGCAGTTCTTC. Variable domain in full (rest from reference TRBV25-1 and TRBJ2-1): EADIYQTPRYLVIGTGKKITLECSQTMGHDKMYWYQQDPGMELHLIHYSYGVNSTEKGDLSSESTVSRIRTEHFPLTLESARPSHTSQYLCASSELKGLAGEQFFGPGTRLTVL.

The chain couples TRBV7-9 to TRBJ2-2, with 11 bases fitting TRBD2. CDR1 SEHNR and CDR2 FQNEAQ come from the germline V gene (reference sequence). J gave up 1 base and V 5 bases, and 3 bases lay outside the gene matches. The length of the CDR3 is 16 residues. DNA of the CDR3: TGTGCCAGCAGCCCAACTAGCGGGGGGAACACCGGGGAGCTGTTTTTT. Translated: CASSPTSGGNTGELFF.

The genes are TRBV27 and TRBJ1-2; 10 nucleotides align to TRBD1. The CDR3 length is 14 residues. The V gene's germline CDR1 is MNHEY and CDR2 SMNVEV (reference sequence). With 5 bases clipped from V and 6 bases from J, the junction kept 6 bases outside the gene matches. The DNA for the CDR3 is TGTGCCAGCAGTCGCCGAGGACAGGGGGATGGCTACACCTTC. Translating gives CASSRRGQGDGYTF.

The chain has TRBV5-5 and TRBJ1-4, with D possibly TRBD1 on 6 matching bases. Trimming stripped 1 base from V and 0 bases from J, with 7 bases between. Per the germline V gene, CDR1 is SGHKS and CDR2 is YYEKEE (reference sequence). The CDR3 runs to 15 residues. CDR3: CASSLTGPTNEKLFF. In nucleotides, the CDR3 is TGTGCCAGCAGCTTGACAGGGCCAACTAATGAAAAACTGTTTTTT.

The chain has TRBV3-1 (or the pseudogene TRBV3-2) and TRBJ2-7, with 8 bases lining up with TRBD2. Germline V lookup: CDR1 LGHDT, CDR2 YNNKEL (reference sequence). This CDR3 comprises 16 residues. Germline trimming cut 4 bases from V and 7 bases from J; bases unmatched to any gene: 15. The CDR3 spells CASSRGSGAGFSEQYF. DNA of the CDR3: TGTGCCAGCAGCCGAGGTAGCGGGGCGGGTTTTTCGGAGCAGTACTTC.

Points on this clone: A junction end diverges from the germline sequence, so it may reflect a read error. The chain couples TRBV13 to TRBJ1-1, with D perhaps TRBD1 (5 bases). Germline lookup yields CDR1 PRHDT and CDR2 FYEKMQ (reference sequence). The CDR3 loop spans 15 amino acids. In nucleotides, the CDR3 is TGTCCCAGCCGCTTCGGGGGACCGGGGGGGACTGAAGCTTTCTTT. Residues: CPSRFGGPGGTEAFF.

The chain combines TRBV9 with TRBJ1-2; the match to TRBD1 covers 7 bases. V gave up 2 bases and J gave up 5 bases; unmatched junction bases: 9. This CDR3 region has 15 residues. Looked up from germline, CDR1 is SGDLS and CDR2 is YYNGEE. This chain's CDR3 is CASSVGQAAGYGYTF. The CDR3 coding sequence is TGTGCCAGCAGCGTCGGACAGGCCGCTGGGTATGGCTACACCTTC.

CDR3 protein: CASSLVDLEIQYF. CDR3 coding DNA: TGTGCCAGCAGCTTGGTTGACCTGGAGATTCAGTACTTC. The chain carries TRBV5-6 and TRBJ2-4; D is ambiguous. Trimming removed 0 bases at V and 10 bases at J, with 11 bases between. Germline V gives CDR1 SGHDT, CDR2 YYEEEE. The CDR3 is made up of 13 amino acids.

The CDR3: CASSLDGAGWAYEQYF. The CDR3 DNA reads TGTGCCAGCAGCTTAGATGGGGCAGGTTGGGCCTACGAGCAGTACTTC. V is TRBV7-8 and J is TRBJ2-7; the D gene is possibly TRBD1 (5 bases). The CDR3 has 16 residues. Germline V CDR1 and CDR2: SGHVS, FQNEAQ. V lost 1 base and J lost 2, with 15 bases in between.

The chain employs TRBV6-6 and TRBJ1-5, with D unclear. This CDR3 is 14 amino acids long. Trimming removed 0 bases at V and 8 bases at J, with 11 bases between. In germline, CDR1 is MNHNY, CDR2 SVGAGI (reference sequence). Written as DNA, the CDR3 is TGTGCCAGCAGTTACTCGAAACAGTGGGAGCCCCAGCATTTT. Protein product: CASSYSKQWEPQHF.

J is TRBJ1-2 and V is TRBV7-9; TRBD1 agrees at 10 bases. Germline CDR1 is SEHNR and CDR2 is FQNEAQ (reference sequence). CDR3 length: 18 residues. The V gene end was trimmed by 3 bases and the J gene end by 2 bases; junction bases not matched to a gene: 12. CDR3 in amino acids: CASSFWTGTGVGNYGYTF. CDR3 bases: TGTGCCAGCAGCTTTTGGACCGGGACAGGGGTCGGCAACTATGGCTACACCTTC.

Note on this clone: Different DNA sequences within this sample yield the same CDR3. The chain has TRBV12-3 or TRBV12-4 and TRBJ1-1, with TRBD1 as a possible D gene (5 bases). The CDR3 length is 13 residues. Between the trimmed V and J ends, which lost 6 bases and 5 bases, there was a span of 13 bases. CDR3 amino acids: CASSLRGGTEAFF. For the CDR3, the DNA is TGTGCCAGCAGCCTACGTGGGGGGACTGAAGCTTTCTTT.

This chain connects TRBV5-1 to TRBJ1-4, with D perhaps matching TRBD1 (5 bases). V shed 4 bases and J shed 8 bases, with 18 bases lying between them. Germline assignment: CDR1 SGHRS and CDR2 YFSETQ. The CDR3 length is 15 residues. Here the CDR3 reads CASSRDSPGREKLFF. The CDR3 DNA reads as TGCGCCAGCAGCCGGGACTCTCCGGGTAGAGAAAAACTGTTTTTT. The whole variable domain, remainder taken from reference TRBV5-1 and TRBJ1-4, is KAGVTQTPRYLIKTRGQQVTLSCSPISGHRSVSWYQQTPGQGLQFLFEYFSETQRNKGNFPGRFSGRQFSNSRSEMNVSTLELGDSALYLCASSRDSPGREKLFFGSGTQLSVL.

The J gene is TRBJ2-7, the V gene TRBV4-1; D gene ambiguous. The V gene's germline CDR1 is MGHRA and CDR2 YSYEKL. V lost 5 bases and J lost 0, with 20 bases in between. This CDR3 has 17 amino acids. The CDR3 bases are TGCGCCAGCAGCTCTACTATAGGAGCGCTGAGCTCCTACGAGCAGTACTTC. It is translated as CASSSTIGALSSYEQYF.

A few counts support this clone. CDR3 sequence: CASSESRSNQPQHF. In DNA form, the CDR3 reads TGTGCCAGCAGTGAATCGAGGAGCAATCAGCCCCAGCATTTT. The J gene is TRBJ1-5, the V gene TRBV25-1; unclear D gene. Germline V gives CDR1 MGHDK, CDR2 SYGVNS. The length of the CDR3 is 14 residues. V dropped 1 base and J dropped 1 base, with 5 bases sitting between them.

This clone was counted a single time. The genes are TRBV27 and TRBJ1-5; 8 bases are shared with TRBD1. Germline trimming cut 3 bases from V and 0 bases from J; bases unmatched to any gene: 7. The CDR3 consists of 17 residues. The germline V gene encodes CDR1 MNHEY and CDR2 SMNVEV (reference sequence). The CDR3, as DNA: TGTGCCAGCAGTTTCAGGGGGCCCCTTAATAGCAATCAGCCCCAGCATTTT. This translates into CASSFRGPLNSNQPQHF.

The gene calls are TRBV5-6 and TRBJ2-7; D may be TRBD1 (6 bases). V dropped 1 base and J dropped 6 bases, with 17 bases sitting between them. Germline V gene sequence: CDR1 SGHDT, CDR2 YYEEEE. This CDR3 has 15 amino acids. CDR3 DNA: TGTGCCAGCAGCTTGTCCGGCCACAGGGCTGTCGAGCAGTACTTC. It is translated as CASSLSGHRAVEQYF.

The chain is built from TRBV5-6 and TRBJ2-1, with 8 bases identical to TRBD2. V shed 4 bases and J 8 bases; nucleotides not matched to a gene: 20. CDR3 length: 18 residues. Germline lookup yields CDR1 SGHDT and CDR2 YYEEEE. CDR3 region: CASSPGVAAGGGLDEQFF. In DNA, the CDR3 is TGTGCCAGCAGCCCTGGGGTAGCGGCGGGGGGCGGTTTGGATGAGCAGTTCTTC.

Comments on this clone: The junction departs from germline at one end; a sequencing error may be responsible. The V call is TRBV24-1, the J call TRBJ1-5, with 8 nucleotides matching TRBD1. There are 15 residues in the CDR3. From germline, CDR1 is KGHDR and CDR2 SFDVKD. The chain's CDR3 is CAPRGPQTRNQPQHF. CDR3 DNA: TGTGCCCCCAGGGGGCCGCAAACTCGCAATCAGCCCCAGCATTTT.